The 5 T cell receptor beta chains given below trace back to one sample, sequenced in a study of pediatric ulcerative colitis. One to two pinch biopsies were taken from the rectum during colonoscopy. Here immunoSEQ multiplex PCR was the method, and the copy in TCRdb shows in-frame clones only, minus some. The table shows 20,000 to 25,000 clones, with over 60% occurring only once. The sample comprised gut tissue. The source is a boy aged 5-17 years with severe ulcerative colitis.

V is TRBV10-3 and J is TRBJ2-2; D is uncertain. The germline gives CDR1 ENHRY, CDR2 SYGVKD. CDR3 length equals 14 residues. Trimming removed 4 bases from V and 4 bases from J, with 10 bases in between. The DNA of the CDR3 is TGTGCCATCAGTGGGACCGAGGCCACCGGGGAGCTGTTTTTT. It is translated as CAISGTEATGELFF.

In its sample, this clone was seen a few times. This chain connects TRBV5-1 to TRBJ2-2; D might be TRBD1 (6 bases). The CDR3 is 16 residues long. The V end was cut by 3 bases, the J end by 0 bases, with 12 bases between. CDR1 and CDR2 from the germline V gene are SGHRS and YFSETQ. The CDR3 bases are TGCGCCAGCAGCTCGGTACAGGGTTCGAACACCGGGGAGCTGTTTTTT. Translated, it gives CASSSVQGSNTGELFF.

A single count supports this clone. This chain joins TRBV9 and TRBJ1-4, with 9 nucleotides matching TRBD1. The CDR3 extends over 15 amino acids. V trimming: 4 bases; J trimming: 6 bases; junction bases outside the gene matches: 7. Per germline, CDR1 SGDLS and CDR2 YYNGEE. CDR3 in amino acids: CASSPVGDRDEKLFF. The CDR3 bases are TGTGCCAGCAGCCCCGTCGGGGACAGGGATGAAAAACTGTTTTTT.

This sequence joins TRBV5-8 and TRBJ1-1, with a weak D call TRBD1 (5 bases). Trimming shortened V by 6 bases and J by 0 bases, and 9 bases separated the two germline ends. This CDR3 region has 13 residues. Germline loops: CDR1 SGHTS, CDR2 YDEGEE. The CDR3 nucleotides are TGTGCCAGCACCCGACAGTTGAACACTGAAGCTTTCTTT. Amino acid sequence: CASTRQLNTEAFF.

V usage is TRBV6-5 and J usage is TRBJ1-1, with D possibly TRBD1 on 6 matching bases. Trimming removed 4 bases at V and 4 bases at J, with 16 bases between. Germline loops: CDR1 MNHEY, CDR2 SVGAGI. The CDR3 loop spans 15 amino acids. CDR3 sequence reads: CASSSYTGWGTEAFF. In DNA form, the CDR3 reads TGTGCCAGCAGTTCTTATACAGGGTGGGGCACTGAAGCTTTCTTT.